This TCR beta chain was captured by sequencing in a study of cytomegalovirus exposure and HLA in healthy donors. Turning to this clone: As yet, its antigen is unknown.

Clones were sequenced by immunoSEQ multiplex PCR, and TCRdb holds only the in-frame ones, with some missing. The table records around 63,000 clones, around 92% of them present only once. Findings and caveats of the study: Within the approximately 110 validation repertoires, first-cohort TCR clusters tended to co-occur, according to a later analysis. Most sequenced TCRs were rare (though some public TCRs occurred in many donors).

The V end was cut by 8 bases, the J end by 2 bases, with 4 bases between. Germline V CDR1 and CDR2: SNHLY, FYNNEI. This CDR3 region has 11 residues. The chain recombines TRBV2 with TRBJ2-1; unclear D gene. Sequenced: PBMCs. The sequence came from a young woman in good health and CMV-seronegative. In nucleotides, the CDR3 is TGTGCCAGCCGAGCCTACAATGAGCAGTTCTTC. Protein product: CASRAYNEQFF. The full variable domain, in which reference TRBV2 and TRBJ2-1 provide the parts outside the CDR3, is EPEVTQTPSHQVTQMGQEVILRCVPISNHLYFYWYRQILGQKVEFLVSFYNNEISEKSEIFDDQFSVERPDGSNFTLKIRSTKLEDSAMYFCASRAYNEQFFGPGTRLTVL.